This is a list of T cell receptor beta chains from one sample in a study of blood T cell repertoires in COVID-19. This table comes from immunoSEQ multiplex PCR, and its TCRdb copy is limited to in-frame clones, with some not included. This sample has about 140,000 clones, with around 88% found just once. The sequenced sample consisted of peripheral blood. All receptors come from a human donor in a cohort sampled during active COVID-19. Both conserved end residues are part of each CDR3. The D gene is left open where the match is weak. A row's size may be missing; if present it is once, few, many or a size class.

NA	TRBV9	NA	TRBJ1-2	CASSGRLNIYGYTF	TGTGCCAGCAGCGGCCGACTCAATATCTATGGCTACACCTTC
TRBD1	TRBV5-4	few	TRBJ2-7	CASSQDRVNNEQYF	TGTGCCAGCAGCCAGGACAGGGTTAATAACGAGCAGTACTTC
NA	TRBV28	NA	TRBJ1-3	CASSFRGSGNTIYF	TGTGCCAGCAGTTTTCGGGGTTCTGGAAACACCATATATTTT
NA	TRBV5-6	few	TRBJ2-7	CASSLDSEATNYEQYF	TGTGCCAGCAGCTTGGATTCGGAGGCCACGAACTACGAGCAGTACTTC
NA	TRBV5-1	once	TRBJ1-3	CASSPAGAYSGNTIYF	TGCGCCAGCAGCCCGGCAGGCGCATACTCTGGAAACACCATATATTTT
NA	TRBV29-1	NA	TRBJ1-4	CSVNLHGGNEKLFF	TGCAGCGTTAACCTACATGGGGGGAATGAAAAACTGTTTTTT
TRBD2	TRBV6-6	NA	TRBJ2-1	CASSSRLAGTGEQFF	TGTGCCAGCAGTTCTCGACTAGCGGGAACCGGTGAGCAGTTCTTC
TRBD1	TRBV2	few	TRBJ2-1	CASNLGTGGTYNEQFF	TGTGCCAGCAACCTAGGCACAGGGGGCACCTACAATGAGCAGTTCTTC
TRBD2	TRBV6-5	NA	TRBJ2-5	CASSLQRGYQETQYF	TGTGCCAGCAGTCTCCAGCGGGGGTACCAAGAGACCCAGTACTTC
NA	TRBV13	NA	TRBJ1-1	CASSSVTEAFF	TGTGCCAGCAGCTCCGTTACTGAAGCTTTCTTT
TRBD2	TRBV7-9	NA	TRBJ2-1	CASSLALAGGLWGLNEQFF	TGTGCCAGCAGCTTAGCCCTAGCGGGAGGCTTGTGGGGACTCAATGAGCAGTTCTTC
TRBD1	TRBV5-4	few	TRBJ1-2	CASSHGTGDVRGYTF	TGTGCCAGCAGCCACGGGACAGGGGATGTAAGAGGCTACACCTTC
TRBD1	TRBV5-4	NA	TRBJ1-2	CASSLEADRGGGYTF	TGTGCCAGCAGCTTGGAAGCCGACAGGGGAGGTGGCTACACCTTC
NA	TRBV28	NA	TRBJ2-6	CASSFGGMGSGANVLTF	TGTGCCAGCAGTTTTGGGGGGATGGGGTCTGGGGCCAACGTCCTGACTTTC
NA	TRBV11-3	NA	TRBJ2-7	CASSSGTTMTYEQYF	TGTGCCAGCAGTTCCGGGACAACTATGACCTACGAGCAGTACTTC
NA	TRBV7-8	NA	TRBJ1-3	CASSAMYRTGGNTIYF	TGTGCCAGCAGCGCTATGTACAGGACCGGTGGAAACACCATATATTTT
NA	TRBV4-3	NA	TRBJ2-7	CASSQDTGFYEQYF	TGCGCCAGCAGCCAAGACACGGGTTTCTACGAGCAGTACTTC
NA	TRBV15	NA	TRBJ2-1	CATSRGIGSVNEQFF	TGTGCCACCAGCAGAGGAATCGGTAGCGTCAATGAGCAGTTCTTC
NA	TRBV11-2	once	TRBJ2-7	CASSQTHAGYEQYF	TGTGCCAGCAGCCAGACTCACGCCGGCTACGAGCAGTACTTC
TRBD2	TRBV5-1	once	TRBJ2-1	CASSSGLAEDNEQFF	TGCGCCAGCAGCTCAGGACTAGCGGAGGACAATGAGCAGTTCTTC
TRBD1	TRBV30	NA	TRBJ1-1	CAWWDRGHTEAFF	TGTGCCTGGTGGGACAGGGGGCACACTGAAGCTTTCTTT
TRBD1	TRBV27	NA	TRBJ2-7	CASSLGPGGEQYF	TGTGCCAGCAGTTTAGGACCAGGGGGCGAGCAGTACTTC
NA	TRBV6-5	NA	TRBJ2-7	CASSPGGYSYEQYF	TGTGCCAGCAGTCCCGGGGGATACTCCTACGAGCAGTACTTC
NA	TRBV4-1	NA	TRBJ2-7	CASSQLLDYEQYF	TGCGCCAGCAGCCAATTGCTAGACTACGAGCAGTACTTC
TRBD1	TRBV19	NA	TRBJ1-5	CASSKAGTGGSQPQHF	TGTGCCAGTAGTAAGGCCGGGACAGGGGGCTCTCAGCCCCAGCATTTT
TRBD1	TRBV27	NA	TRBJ2-6	CASSLTRDSRSGANVLTF	TGTGCCAGCAGTTTAACCCGGGACAGCCGCTCTGGGGCCAACGTCCTGACTTTC
NA	TRBV21-1	NA	TRBJ2-1	CASSGASGRATYNEQFF	TGTGCCAGCAGCGGGGCTAGCGGGAGGGCTACCTACAATGAGCAGTTCTTC
NA	TRBV6-6	NA	TRBJ2-7	CASMSKAVGGYEQYF	TGTGCCAGCATGTCCAAAGCTGTCGGGGGTTACGAGCAGTACTTC
TRBD2	TRBV11-3	NA	TRBJ2-2	CASSTSGVDTGELFF	TGTGCCAGCAGCACTAGCGGGGTGGACACCGGGGAGCTGTTTTTT
TRBD1	TRBV5-8	NA	TRBJ2-3	CASSQTGGADTQYF	TGTGCCAGCAGCCAAACAGGGGGAGCAGATACGCAGTATTTT
TRBD2	TRBV10-2	NA	TRBJ2-7	CASSESIAGYEQYF	TGCGCCAGCAGTGAGTCGATAGCGGGATACGAGCAGTACTTC
NA	TRBV5-4	NA	TRBJ2-7	CASKTSPSSYEQYF	TGTGCCAGTAAAACTAGCCCCAGCTCCTACGAGCAGTACTTC